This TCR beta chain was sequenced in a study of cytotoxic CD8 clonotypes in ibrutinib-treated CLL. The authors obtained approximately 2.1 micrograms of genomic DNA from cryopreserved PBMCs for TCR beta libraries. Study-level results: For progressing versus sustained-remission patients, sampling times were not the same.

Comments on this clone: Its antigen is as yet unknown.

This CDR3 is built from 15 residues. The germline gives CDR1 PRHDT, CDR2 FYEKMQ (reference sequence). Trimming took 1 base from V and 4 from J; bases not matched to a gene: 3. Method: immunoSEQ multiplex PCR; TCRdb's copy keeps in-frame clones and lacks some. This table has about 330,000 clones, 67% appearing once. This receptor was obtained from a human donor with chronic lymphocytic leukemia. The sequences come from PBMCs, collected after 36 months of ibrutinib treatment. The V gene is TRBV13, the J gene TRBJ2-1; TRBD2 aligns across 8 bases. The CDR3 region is CASSLERGPYNEQFF. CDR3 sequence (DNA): TGTGCCAGCAGCTTAGAGCGGGGGCCATACAATGAGCAGTTCTTC.